This TCR beta chain was sequenced for a study of T cell responses to AZD1222 COVID-19 vaccine. Clones were sequenced by immunoSEQ multiplex PCR, and TCRdb holds only the in-frame ones, with some missing. The sample holds around 160,000 clones, 80% to 85% seen once. In germline, CDR1 is MNHEY, CDR2 SVGAGI. V was clipped by 6 bases and J by 7 bases, with 18 bases between them. The CDR3 length is 14 residues. General study points: Only a handful of AZD1222 recipients tested seropositive at baseline. In a largely white British group with more females than males, clonal diversity was possibly underestimated. Reports indicate that nearly half of spike-specific TCRs are directed at unmutated variant regions.

Note on this clone: Its target is unknown.

The receptor was isolated from an adult in good health. The source was peripheral blood, collected on day 0 of MenACWY control vaccination. This chain connects TRBV6-5 to TRBJ1-1; D is possibly TRBD1 (5 bases). CDR3 in DNA: TGTGCCAGCAGCCCCGGGACGGCACGCGATGAAGCTTTCTTT. It is translated as CASSPGTARDEAFF.